This T cell receptor beta chain was retrieved from a study of shared clonotypes between healthy human individuals. Findings and limits, study-wide: Relative to clonotypes present in all four donors, those not shared had lower generation probabilities.

Adult Caucasians living in Nashville, Tennessee made up all of the donors. Profiling relied on immunoSEQ multiplex PCR, and the TCRdb table lists in-frame clones only, not all of them. The table has roughly 700,000 clones, roughly 87% seen once. Notes on this clone: Its antigen remains unidentified.

This CDR3 contains 13 residues. The V gene lost 2 bases and the J gene lost 2 bases, with 5 bases spanning the gap. The germline V gene encodes CDR1 MNHEY and CDR2 SVGAGI. The gene calls are TRBV6-5 and TRBJ2-3; D remains unclear. This TCR derives from a man aged 18 to 30 in good health. Some clones in this sample may be carry-over from other donors' samples. The sequencing input was memory CD8+ T cells from PBMCs. The subset here: CD45RO+ cells pooled with CCR7-negative TemRA cells. CDR3 residues: CASSYTDTDTQYF. In DNA form, the CDR3 reads TGTGCCAGCAGTTACACTGACACAGATACGCAGTATTTT.